Below, 27 T cell receptor beta chains from the same sample are listed, as sequenced in a study of blood T cell repertoires in COVID-19. The protocol was immunoSEQ multiplex PCR, while the TCRdb copy is restricted to in-frame clones and leaves out a portion. The sample consists of under 500,000 clones, roughly nine tenths of them appearing once. Sequencing input: PBMCs or T cells enriched from blood (not recorded which). These receptors all stem from a woman younger than 30 with acute COVID-19.

The chain combines TRBV24-1 with TRBJ2-2; D is ambiguous. The CDR3 totals 15 residues. Germline V gives CDR1 KGHDR, CDR2 SFDVKD. V was clipped by 1 base and J by 2 bases, with 7 bases between them. CDR3 loop: CATSDFEKNTGELFF. The CDR3 bases are TGTGCCACCAGTGATTTCGAGAAAAACACCGGGGAGCTGTTTTTT.

The rearrangement links TRBV19 to TRBJ2-2; possible D gene TRBD1, 5 bases. Germline values: CDR1 LNHDA, CDR2 SQIVND (reference sequence). V gave up 5 bases and J gave up 4 bases, with 14 bases separating them. The CDR3 has 15 residues. The CDR3 is CASSGALWSTGELFF. The CDR3 nucleotides read TGTGCCAGTAGTGGGGCCTTATGGTCCACCGGGGAGCTGTTTTTT.

V gene TRBV28 combines with J gene TRBJ2-5; a weak D match, TRBD1 (6 bases). Trimming pared 7 bases from V and 4 bases from J, leaving 13 bases between. CDR1 and CDR2 (germline): MDHEN, SYDVKM. The CDR3 runs to 13 residues. CDR3 bases: TGTGCCAGCAAGAACAGGGTTCCAGAGACCCAGTACTTC. It codes for CASKNRVPETQYF.

The chain has TRBV27 and TRBJ2-1, with TRBD2 identical over 9 bases. CDR3 size: 16 residues. CDR1 is MNHEY and CDR2 is SMNVEV in the germline V gene (reference sequence). Germline trimming cut 0 bases from V and 7 bases from J; bases unmatched to any gene: 7. The CDR3 bases are TGTGCCAGCAGTTTATCATGGCGGGGGGGCCTGAATGAGCAGTTCTTC. Its protein product is CASSLSWRGGLNEQFF.

In the case of this clone: This same CDR3 is encoded by further DNA sequences in the sample. The V call is TRBV28, the J call TRBJ2-1, with 15 bases aligning to TRBD2. This CDR3 region has 14 residues. Trimming took 6 bases from V and 9 from J; bases not matched to a gene: 3. CDR1 and CDR2 (germline): MDHEN, SYDVKM. This CDR3 reads CASRGLAGGGEQFF. The CDR3 DNA sequence: TGTGCCAGCAGGGGACTAGCGGGAGGTGGTGAGCAGTTCTTC.

The CDR3 DNA follows: TGCGCCAGCAGCCAAGATTCCACAACCTATGGCTACACCTTC. It translates to CASSQDSTTYGYTF. This chain links TRBV4-3 with TRBJ1-2; D uncertain. Trimming took 0 bases from V and 4 from J, leaving 9 bases between them. Germline assignment: CDR1 LGHNA and CDR2 YSLEER. This CDR3 has 14 residues.

V is TRBV19 and J is TRBJ2-7, with 11 bases matching TRBD2. With 4 bases clipped from V and 2 bases from J, the junction kept 4 bases outside the gene matches. CDR3 length: 15 amino acids. Germline V gives CDR1 LNHDA, CDR2 SQIVND (reference sequence). The CDR3 nucleotides read TGTGCCAGTAGTAGGGGACTAGCGGTTACCTACGAGCAGTACTTC. Its protein is CASSRGLAVTYEQYF.

The rearrangement uses TRBV19 and TRBJ2-2; D possibly corresponds to TRBD1 (5 bases). The V end was cut by 8 bases, the J end by 6 bases, with 13 bases between. Germline assignment: CDR1 LNHDA and CDR2 SQIVND (reference sequence). The CDR3 loop spans 13 amino acids. In DNA, the CDR3 is TGTGCCAGTCGGGCAGGGTTCGCCGGGGAGCTGTTTTTT. Amino acid sequence: CASRAGFAGELFF.

The chain recombines TRBV7-9 with TRBJ1-6, with 10 positions matching TRBD1. The germline V gene encodes CDR1 SEHNR and CDR2 FQNEAQ (reference sequence). The CDR3 is made up of 16 amino acids. Unmatched junction bases numbered 11, after V lost 4 bases and J lost 11 bases. The CDR3 is CASSSDTGTGAAPLHF. CDR3 in DNA: TGTGCCAGCAGCTCCGATACCGGGACAGGGGCCGCACCCCTCCACTTT.

The V gene is TRBV7-8, the J gene TRBJ2-5; D may be TRBD2 (5 bases). Trimming removed 7 bases at V and 1 base at J, with 16 bases between. CDR3 length: 15 amino acids. Germline-derived CDR1 and CDR2 are SGHVS and FQNEAQ. Written as DNA, the CDR3 is TGTGCCAGCACGCTACGTTTTCTAGCCCAAGAGACCCAGTACTTC. It is translated as CASTLRFLAQETQYF.

This clone occurred a few times. The chain joins TRBV6-7 to TRBJ1-2, with TRBD1 identical over 9 bases. TRBV6-7 is annotated as an ORF whose role is uncertain. This CDR3 region has 15 residues. Trimming at V came to 6 bases and at J to 7 bases, leaving 12 bases not matched to a gene. CDR3 sequence: CASRYNNRGRSGYTF. The CDR3 DNA is TGTGCCAGCAGATATAATAACAGGGGGCGTAGTGGCTACACCTTC.

This sequence joins TRBV5-1 and TRBJ2-5; tentatively, D is TRBD1 (8 bases). This CDR3 has 15 residues. Germline assignment: CDR1 SGHRS and CDR2 YFSETQ. V was shortened by 2 bases and J by 4 bases, with 15 bases between the two germline ends. CDR3 residues: CASSLPQGEGETQYF. The CDR3 DNA is TGCGCCAGCAGCTTACCACAGGGGGAGGGAGAGACCCAGTACTTC.

DNA of the CDR3: TGTGCCAGCAGTTACAACAGGGAGGGAAACACCATATATTTT. It is translated as CASSYNREGNTIYF. The rearrangement uses TRBV6-5 and TRBJ1-3; weak D call: TRBD1 (6 bases). Trimming shortened V by 2 bases and J by 4 bases, and 9 bases separated the two germline ends. Per germline, CDR1 MNHEY and CDR2 SVGAGI. The CDR3 spans 14 residues.

The chain is built from TRBV5-8 and TRBJ2-1, with TRBD2 matching over 15 bases. The CDR3 totals 19 residues. The V gene end was trimmed by 3 bases and the J gene end by 7 bases; junction bases not matched to a gene: 14. CDR1 is SGHTS, CDR2 YDEGEE, per germline. DNA of the CDR3: TGTGCCAGCAGCTCGGGACTAGCGGGAGGCCTGTGGTCTACAAATGAGCAGTTCTTC. The encoded protein is CASSSGLAGGLWSTNEQFF. The variable domain in full, with the rest retrieved from reference TRBV5-8 and TRBJ2-1, is EAGVTQSPTHLIKTRGQQATLRCSPISGHTSVYWYQQALGLGLQFLLWYDEGEERNRGNFPPRFSGRQFPNYSSELNVNALELEDSALYLCASSSGLAGGLWSTNEQFFGPGTRLTVL.

This chain connects TRBV4-3 to TRBJ2-1; TRBD2 matches at 9 bases. V was pared by 1 base and J by 4 bases, with 2 bases of the junction left unmatched. The CDR3 is 15 amino acids. Germline CDR1 reads LGHNA; CDR2 reads YSLEER. The CDR3 region has the DNA TGCGCCAGCAGCCAAGGACTAGCGGCTTACAATGAGCAGTTCTTC. Encoded protein: CASSQGLAAYNEQFF.

This chain links TRBV2 with TRBJ1-5, with TRBD1 as a possible D gene (6 bases). Germline V CDR1 and CDR2: SNHLY, FYNNEI. The CDR3 has 14 amino acids. V gave up 6 bases and J gave up 8 bases, with 17 bases separating them. CDR3 in DNA: TGTGCCAGCAGAGGACAGAGAAGTTTAGAGCCCCAGCATTTT. Protein product: CASRGQRSLEPQHF.

The CDR3: CASSQQGKRQPQHF. Here the CDR3 DNA reads TGTGCCAGCAGTCAGCAGGGGAAAAGGCAGCCCCAGCATTTT. V usage is TRBV2 and J usage is TRBJ1-5, with a tentative D call TRBD1 (6 bases). The CDR3 consists of 14 residues. The germline CDR1 and CDR2 sequences are SNHLY and FYNNEI. The V end was cut by 5 bases, the J end by 7 bases, with 15 bases between.

J is TRBJ2-7 and V is TRBV5-6; the D is unclear. V lost 0 bases and J 4 bases, leaving 2 bases between the germline ends. The germline CDR1 and CDR2 sequences are SGHDT and YYEEEE. This CDR3 region has 11 residues. The CDR3 loop reads CASSLAYEQYF. CDR3 bases: TGTGCCAGCAGCTTGGCGTACGAGCAGTACTTC.

This clone was recorded a few times. The J gene is TRBJ1-2, the V gene TRBV23-1, with 10 bases matching TRBD1. TRBV23-1 is an ORF; its function is uncertain. V shed 8 bases, J shed 3 bases, and the junction held 6 bases outside the gene matches. The CDR3 extends over 14 amino acids. The CDR3 region has the DNA TGCGCCAGCGGCACGGGACAGGGGCACTATGGCTACACCTTC. It codes for CASGTGQGHYGYTF.

The chain uses TRBV11-2 and TRBJ1-5; 7 nucleotides match TRBD1. There are 14 residues in the CDR3. The germline gives CDR1 SGHAT, CDR2 FQNNGV. V trimming: 5 bases; J trimming: 4 bases; junction bases outside the gene matches: 5. CDR3 nucleotide sequence: TGTGCCAGCAGCGCAGGGGGTTTGAATCAGCCCCAGCATTTT. Translation gives CASSAGGLNQPQHF.

The gene calls are TRBV11-1 and TRBJ2-7; D remains ambiguous. Germline CDR1 and CDR2: SGHAT and FQDESV (reference sequence). This CDR3 contains 14 residues. Trimming took 5 bases from V and 0 from J, leaving 11 bases between them. CDR3 coding DNA: TGTGCCAGCAGCCGCCAGGCGTCCTCCTACGAGCAGTACTTC. Residues: CASSRQASSYEQYF.

The gene calls are TRBV6-5 and TRBJ2-5; 10 bases are shared with TRBD1. Trimming removed 8 bases from V and 3 bases from J; junction bases left unmatched: 3. The V gene's germline CDR1 is MNHEY and CDR2 SVGAGI. The CDR3 loop spans 13 amino acids. CDR3 residues: CASGTGAKETQYF. The CDR3, as DNA: TGTGCCAGCGGGACAGGGGCCAAAGAGACCCAGTACTTC.

In nucleotides, the CDR3 is TGTGCCAGCAGCTTAGGTTCGAGACAGGTTTTCTCCTACGAGCAGTACTTC. Protein product: CASSLGSRQVFSYEQYF. The J gene is TRBJ2-7, the V gene TRBV7-9, with D maybe TRBD1 (6 bases). V lost 1 base to trimming and J lost 0 bases, with 16 bases between them. In germline, CDR1 is SEHNR, CDR2 FQNEAQ (reference sequence). This CDR3 is 17 amino acids long.

The V and J genes are TRBV5-4 and TRBJ1-4, with 7 bases that match TRBD1. V was pared by 4 bases and J by 3 bases, with 6 bases of the junction left unmatched. CDR1 and CDR2 from the germline V gene are SGHNT and YYREEE (reference sequence). CDR3 size: 15 residues. The CDR3 sequence is CASSAQGLANEKLFF. CDR3 nucleotides: TGTGCCAGCAGCGCACAGGGGCTAGCTAATGAAAAACTGTTTTTT. Drawing the rest from reference TRBV5-4 and TRBJ1-4, the complete variable domain is ETGVTQSPTHLIKTRGQQVTLRCSSQSGHNTVSWYQQALGQGPQFIFQYYREEENGRGNFPPRFSGLQFPNYSSELNVNALELDDSALYLCASSAQGLANEKLFFGSGTQLSVL.

The V and J genes are TRBV5-4 and TRBJ2-3, with D possibly matching TRBD2 (6 bases). The germline V and J ends were trimmed by 3 bases and 5 bases, with 13 bases remaining between them. Per germline, CDR1 SGHNT and CDR2 YYREEE (reference sequence). This CDR3 is 14 amino acids long. The CDR3 spells CASSWGVPQDTQYF. The CDR3 DNA reads TGTGCCAGCAGCTGGGGGGTGCCGCAAGATACGCAGTATTTT.

The chain carries TRBV11-2 and TRBJ1-3; weak D call: TRBD1 (5 bases). The CDR3 loop spans 16 amino acids. Germline CDR1 SGHAT, CDR2 FQNNGV. Trimming took 5 bases from V and 0 from J, leaving 14 bases between them. The CDR3 loop reads CASSPWQGGSGNTIYF. In nucleotides, the CDR3 is TGTGCCAGCAGCCCCTGGCAGGGAGGCTCTGGAAACACCATATATTTT. Looking up the rest from reference TRBV11-2 and TRBJ1-3 gives the full variable domain: EAGVAQSPRYKIIEKRQSVAFWCNPISGHATLYWYQQILGQGPKLLIQFQNNGVVDDSQLPKDRFSAERLKGVDSTLKIQPAKLEDSAVYLCASSPWQGGSGNTIYFGEGSWLTVV.

This clone was seen a single time. J is TRBJ1-5 and V is TRBV27; weak D call: TRBD1 (6 bases). The CDR3 covers 17 residues. The germline gives CDR1 MNHEY, CDR2 SMNVEV (reference sequence). V shed 5 bases and J shed 2 bases, with 19 bases lying between them. The CDR3 DNA follows: TGTGCCAGCAGTGAGACAGGCCTTTGGTTCGGCAATCAGCCCCAGCATTTT. Its protein product is CASSETGLWFGNQPQHF.